This T cell receptor beta chain was captured in a study of cytomegalovirus exposure and HLA in healthy donors. Study background: Genetic ancestry analysis placed under 90% of the roughly 400 donors that were genotyped in the Caucasian-associated cluster. Study findings and constraints: By a later analysis, the bulk of CMV-associated TCR beta chains appeared HLA-restricted.

PCR primers comprised 60 Vbeta and 13 Jbeta primers. Assay: immunoSEQ multiplex PCR; the TCRdb copy retains only in-frame clones and omits some. The sample contains under 250,000 clones, approximately 82% of which appear only once. The germline V gene encodes CDR1 KGHSH and CDR2 LQKENI. The CDR3 consists of 13 residues. Germline trimming cut 6 bases from V and 4 bases from J; bases unmatched to any gene: 3. This clone was picked up many times. Its antigen is unidentified. The TCR sequence derives from a male donor in good health and CMV-seronegative. Sequencing was carried out using PBMCs. The chain couples TRBV18 to TRBJ1-1; 9 bases are shared with TRBD1. CDR3 nucleotide sequence: TGTGCCAGCTCGGAGACAGGGGGCACTGAAGCTTTCTTT. Its translation: CASSETGGTEAFF.